This T cell receptor (beta chain) was sequenced in a study of T cell changes during pregnancy in multiple sclerosis. Data came from immunoSEQ multiplex PCR; TCRdb stores just in-frame clones and leaves some out. The repertoire holds 79,000 or so clones, with 90% to 95% as singletons. Germline CDR1 is SGHDT and CDR2 is YYEEEE. This CDR3 has 13 amino acids. The germline V and J ends were trimmed by 2 bases and 1 base, with 5 bases remaining between them. This receptor was obtained from a female donor with multiple sclerosis, enrolled in a pregnancy study. The chain couples TRBV5-6 to TRBJ2-3; D remains ambiguous. The material sequenced was CD4+ T cells from peripheral blood mononuclear cells, taken before pregnancy. The CDR3 nucleotides read TGTGCCAGCAGCTTCCGTGGCACAGATACGCAGTATTTT. Protein sequence: CASSFRGTDTQYF.